This TCR beta chain is drawn from a study of memory B cells and T cells in multiple sclerosis. After stimulus-free culture, autoproliferating CFSE-dim and non-proliferating CFSE-high T cells were sequenced separately. Pooled replicate wells came from approximately 50 million CFSE-labeled PBMCs cultured about seven days without stimulus. Without exogenous stimuli, roughly 0.5 uM CFSE-labeled PBMCs were cultured serum-free. A word on this clone: Antigen: not known.

Notes on the study in general: Compartments had unequal clone-set sizes, affecting shared clonotype counts.

Sequencing was performed with immunoSEQ multiplex PCR; in TCRdb, only in-frame clones are kept and a portion is missing. The sample records 11,000 or so clones, just under 85% being singletons. The length of the CDR3 is 14 residues. The ends were cut back, 5 bases at V and 1 base at J, with 9 bases in the middle. Germline loops: CDR1 SGHRS, CDR2 YFSETQ. The gene calls are TRBV5-1 and TRBJ2-2; D is unresolved. Sequencing was carried out using PBMCs from blood kept in culture. The receptor was derived from a human donor with multiple sclerosis. The CDR3 spells CASRPDGNTGELFF. The DNA for the CDR3 is TGCGCCAGCAGGCCTGATGGGAACACCGGGGAGCTGTTTTTT.